The rows below give T cell receptor beta chains drawn from one sample of a study of early stage breast cancer tumors. Sequencing was performed with immunoSEQ multiplex PCR; in TCRdb, only in-frame clones are kept and a portion is missing. The sample yields tens of thousands of clones, around nine tenths seen once. The sample taken for sequencing was blood. The origin of the receptors is a person aged 65-85 years with breast cancer. CDR3s include the opening cysteine and the closing phenylalanine or tryptophan. A D gene is named only where the DNA matches it firmly. For some rows the clone size is stated as once, few or many, or as a class when expanded; others skip it.

>TRBJ2-1|TRBV5-1|-|-
TGCGCCAGCAGCTTGGATGGTGGGGGCAGGCCGTCCTACAATGAGCAGTTCTTC
CASSLDGGGRPSYNEQFF
>TRBJ1-6|TRBV5-4|-|-
TGTGCCAGCAGCCTGCGGACAGTCTATAATTCACCCCTCCACTTT
CASSLRTVYNSPLHF
>TRBJ1-1|TRBV2|TRBD1|-
TGTGCCAGCAGTTCTACAGGGGGCTGGACTGAAGCTTTCTTT
CASSSTGGWTEAFF
>TRBJ1-3|TRBV6-1|-|-
TGTGCCAGCAGTGTGACTGTCGGAAACACCATATATTTT
CASSVTVGNTIYF
>TRBJ2-1|TRBV7-2|-|-
TGTGCCAGCAGCTTAGGGGCAAGCGGGCGGTCGCAGCAGTTCTTC
CASSLGASGRSQQFF
>TRBJ1-3|TRBV5-1|TRBD1|-
TGCGCCAGCAGCAAGGCCCTGGACAGGGAAGGAAACACCATATATTTT
CASSKALDREGNTIYF
>TRBJ2-1|TRBV5-1|-|-
TGCGCCAGCAGCGTAGCGTTGAGCTCCTACAATGAGCAGTTCTTC
CASSVALSSYNEQFF
>TRBJ2-7|TRBV27|-|-
TGTGCCAGCAGTTTTTTCGCGGGGGCATTCTACGAGCAGTACTTC
CASSFFAGAFYEQYF
>TRBJ1-2|TRBV7-2|-|-
TGTGCCAGCGAGTCGGGGGGTAACTATGGCTACACCTTC
CASESGGNYGYTF
>TRBJ1-1|TRBV29-1|-|-
TGCAGCGTTGGCCTGGTGGCAGGGTTGAGGACTGAAGCTTTCTTT
CSVGLVAGLRTEAFF
>TRBJ1-2|TRBV5-1|TRBD1|once
TGCGCCAGCAGCGTGGACAGGTTCTATGGCTACACCTTC
CASSVDRFYGYTF
>TRBJ2-7|TRBV28|TRBD2|-
TGTGCCAGCAGGGGTTTACTAGCGGGAATAACTGGGCCCGAGCAGTACTTC
CASRGLLAGITGPEQYF
>TRBJ2-1|TRBV30|TRBD2|-
TGTGCCTGGAGTCTAGCGGGAGGGACGACCCGCCTCTTC
CAWSLAGGTTRLF
>TRBJ1-1|TRBV7-2|-|-
TGTGCCAGCAGCTTAGTACGGGAGGGATCTGAAGCTTTCTTT
CASSLVREGSEAFF
>TRBJ1-1|TRBV19|-|-
TGTGCCAGTAGTATTACGGGACATCTCACTGAAGCTTTCTTT
CASSITGHLTEAFF
>TRBJ2-1|TRBV6-1|-|once
TGTGCCAGCGAAATCGGGCCCACCGGGAGTGAGCAGTTCTTC
CASEIGPTGSEQFF
>TRBJ1-6|TRBV6-6|TRBD1|-
TGTGCCAGCAGAGAGACAGGGTTGAACCACTTT
CASRETGLNHF
>TRBJ1-5|TRBV29-1|-|-
TGCAGCGTTGGAGGAGGGGATCAGCCCCAGCATTTT
CSVGGGDQPQHF
>TRBJ2-2|TRBV28|TRBD2|-
TGTGCCAGCAGTTTAGGGAGCGGGGGGGCCGGCGGGGAGCTGTTTTTT
CASSLGSGGAGGELFF
>TRBJ2-4|TRBV5-1|-|-
TGCGCCAGCAGCCGGGAGCAGAGGTACATTCAGTACTTC
CASSREQRYIQYF
>TRBJ1-2|TRBV28|-|-
TGTGCCAGCAGTTTATTCCAGAATTCGGGCTACACCTTC
CASSLFQNSGYTF
>TRBJ1-1|TRBV7-3|-|-
TGTGCCAGCAGCTTAGAGGAGAACACTGAAGCTTTCTTT
CASSLEENTEAFF
>TRBJ2-7|TRBV15|TRBD1|-
TGTGCCACCAGCCCTGGGACAGGGCGGTACGAGCAGTACTTC
CATSPGTGRYEQYF
>TRBJ2-7|TRBV6-6|-|-
TGTGCCAGCACCCCAGGGGAGGGGCGGTACGAGCAGTACTTC
CASTPGEGRYEQYF
>TRBJ2-3|TRBV6-6|TRBD1|-
TGTGCCAGCAGGGACGGACAGGGCGGGCTAACAGATACGCAGTATTTT
CASRDGQGGLTDTQYF
>TRBJ2-7|TRBV5-1|TRBD1|-
TGCGCCAGCAGCTTGGCTATAGGGGGCCACGAGCAGTACTTC
CASSLAIGGHEQYF
>TRBJ1-5|TRBV27|-|-
TGTGCCAGCAGTTTGCGGGGGCAAGTCGATCAGCCCCAGCATTTT
CASSLRGQVDQPQHF
>TRBJ1-1|TRBV9|-|-
TGTGCCAGCAGCGCAGGGAATAAGAACACTGAAGCTTTCTTT
CASSAGNKNTEAFF
>TRBJ2-2|TRBV27|-|-
TGTGCCAGCAGTTCCGGAAGGCTAGCCGGGGAGCTGTTTTTT
CASSSGRLAGELFF
>TRBJ1-4|TRBV18|TRBD1|-
TGTGCCAGCTCACCACCCTTGGGGACAGGGCGTGAAAAACTGTTTTTT
CASSPPLGTGREKLFF
>TRBJ2-2|TRBV5-1|TRBD1|-
TGCGCCAGCAGCCGACGGACAGGGGGTCGAACCGGGGAGCTGTTTTTT
CASSRRTGGRTGELFF
>TRBJ1-5|TRBV5-6|-|-
TGTGCCAGCAGCTTGCGGCTCGGGAGCAGCAATCAGCCCCAGCATTTT
CASSLRLGSSNQPQHF
>TRBJ2-2|TRBV18|-|once
TGTGCCAGCTCGCGAGAAGAGGGCACCGGGGAGCTGTTTTTT
CASSREEGTGELFF
>TRBJ1-5|TRBV7-9|-|once
TGTGCCAGCAGCTTTGCGGGGGGCCTCAATCAGCCCCAGCATTTT
CASSFAGGLNQPQHF
>TRBJ1-6|TRBV6-7|-|-
TGTGCCAGCAGTTACTCGAGGGCTGGGAATTCACCCCTCCACTTT
CASSYSRAGNSPLHF
>TRBJ2-3|TRBV5-1|-|-
TGCGCCAGCAGCTCTGGGCCGAGCACAGATACGCAGTATTTT
CASSSGPSTDTQYF
>TRBJ1-3|TRBV19|TRBD1|-
TGTGCCGCCGGGACAGAACTTGGAAACACCATATATTTT
CAAGTELGNTIYF
>TRBJ2-3|TRBV15|TRBD2|-
TGTGCCACCAGCAGAGCTCTAGCGGGGCACACAGATACGCAGTATTTT
CATSRALAGHTDTQYF